A single sample gave rise to the 19 T cell receptor beta chains below, sequenced in a study of response to subunit inactivated influenza vaccine. TCRdb re-derived calls from the RT-PCR reads in MiXCR, one entry per CDR3 protein. Here the sample spans 150,000 to 200,000 distinct CDR3 sequences, roughly 12% being singletons. These sequences were also reported in another study, on T cells expressing NK-cell markers. From that paper: With UMIs, 5'RACE template switching was used to make TCR beta cDNA.

The sequences come from CD8+ T cells sorted from PBMCs, collected 11 to 12 days after vaccination. The receptors come from a man aged 50-60 years who received an inactivated influenza vaccine.

V gene TRBV6-6 combines with J gene TRBJ2-7, with a weak D call TRBD2 (6 bases). Germline values: CDR1 MNHNY, CDR2 SVGAGI (reference sequence). Trimming cost V 3 bases and J 3 bases, with 9 bases left between them. The CDR3 extends over 13 amino acids. The CDR3 reads CASSYRGYYEQYF. CDR3 nucleotide sequence: TGTGCCAGCAGTTATCGGGGGTACTACGAGCAGTACTTC.

V is TRBV9 and J is TRBJ1-1; D might be TRBD1 (5 bases). From germline, CDR1 is SGDLS and CDR2 YYNGEE. The CDR3 runs to 13 residues. V gave up 2 bases and J gave up 9 bases, with 14 bases separating them. This chain's CDR3 is CASSVGSQGKAFF. CDR3 sequence (DNA): TGTGCCAGCAGCGTCGGGTCCCAGGGCAAAGCTTTCTTT.

The chain carries TRBV7-6 and TRBJ2-1; 10 bases line up with TRBD1. The CDR3 is 17 residues long. The V gene end was trimmed by 5 bases and the J gene end by 4 bases; junction bases not matched to a gene: 11. CDR1 and CDR2 (germline): SGHVS, FNYEAQ. The CDR3 nucleotides are TGTGCCAGCAGCCACCGTTCCGGGACAGGGGTATACAATGAGCAGTTCTTC. This sequence encodes CASSHRSGTGVYNEQFF.

The genes are TRBV7-9 and TRBJ2-5, with 9 bases identical to TRBD1. V lost 2 bases and J lost 3; bases outside the gene matches: 7. Per germline, CDR1 SEHNR and CDR2 FQNEAQ (reference sequence). This CDR3 has 16 residues. The CDR3 DNA is TGTGCCAGCAGCTTAAGTCGGGGACAGGGAAAAGAGACCCAGTACTTC. Protein product: CASSLSRGQGKETQYF.

This chain uses TRBV3-1 with TRBJ2-5, with a tentative D call TRBD1 (5 bases). CDR3 length: 17 residues. The V end lost 0 bases, the J end lost 0 bases, and 14 bases lay between the germline ends. Germline V gene data show CDR1 as LGHDT and CDR2 as YNNKEL (reference sequence). CDR3 loop: CASSQDRATKYQETQYF. The CDR3 DNA sequence: TGTGCCAGCAGCCAAGACAGGGCCACTAAATACCAAGAGACCCAGTACTTC.

This clonotype has only a few counts. This chain joins TRBV9 and TRBJ2-1, with TRBD1 identical over 7 bases. The CDR3 sequence is 15 residues long. Per the germline V gene, CDR1 is SGDLS and CDR2 is YYNGEE. The V segment lost 0 bases and the J segment 4 bases; nucleotides outside the gene matches: 4. CDR3 in DNA: TGTGCCAGCAGCGTAGAAGGGACAGATTACAATGAGCAGTTCTTC. Protein: CASSVEGTDYNEQFF.

In its sample, this clonotype was seen a few times. V usage is TRBV4-1 and J usage is TRBJ1-2; no definite D call. Looked up from germline, CDR1 is MGHRA and CDR2 is YSYEKL. The CDR3 contains 13 residues. V shed 4 bases and J shed 1 base, with 7 bases lying between them. In nucleotides, the CDR3 is TGCGCCAGCAGCCCGGAACTTAACTATGGCTACACCTTC. It encodes CASSPELNYGYTF.

This clonotype was counted a few times. The rearrangement links TRBV4-3 to TRBJ2-3; D unresolved. CDR3 size: 18 residues. V shed 1 base and J shed 4 bases, with 21 bases lying between them. The germline V gene has CDR1 LGHNA and CDR2 YSLEER. This CDR3 reads CASSQGFMRSLGSDTQYF. The CDR3 nucleotides read TGCGCCAGCAGCCAAGGATTCATGCGGTCCCTGGGGTCAGATACGCAGTATTTT.

In this sample, this clonotype turned up a few times. The chain carries TRBV28 and TRBJ2-2; no definite D call. The V gene lost 3 bases and the J gene lost 4 bases, with 12 bases spanning the gap. Looked up from germline, CDR1 is MDHEN and CDR2 is SYDVKM. There are 15 residues in the CDR3. DNA for the CDR3: TGTGCCAGCAGTTTTTCGGAGCAGAGCACCGGGGAGCTGTTTTTT. Its protein is CASSFSEQSTGELFF.

The chain combines TRBV7-9 with TRBJ1-5, with D possibly matching TRBD1 (5 bases). This CDR3 is built from 13 residues. V shed 5 bases and J shed 6 bases, with 11 bases lying between them. Germline V gene data show CDR1 as SEHNR and CDR2 as FQNEAQ (reference sequence). As DNA, the CDR3 is TGTGCCAGCAGCCCAGACGGGGCTCAGCCCCAGCATTTT. It yields the protein CASSPDGAQPQHF.

V usage is TRBV27 and J usage is TRBJ2-7, with TRBD2 matching over 14 bases. V was clipped by 5 bases and J by 7 bases; unmatched bases: 7. CDR1 MNHEY and CDR2 SMNVEV come from the germline V gene (reference sequence). The CDR3 contains 15 residues. The CDR3: CASSQGLAGVREQYF. CDR3 nucleotides: TGTGCCAGCAGTCAGGGACTAGCGGGAGTAAGAGAGCAGTACTTC.

The J gene is TRBJ2-7, the V gene TRBV27; D uncertain. From germline, CDR1 is MNHEY and CDR2 SMNVEV (reference sequence). With 3 bases removed from V and 6 bases from J, the gap between germline ends came to 6 bases. The CDR3 is made up of 11 amino acids. The CDR3 coding sequence is TGTGCCAGCAGTTTGGGGTTCGAGCAGTACTTC. It encodes CASSLGFEQYF.

The chain links TRBV30 to TRBJ2-7; D gene uncertain. This CDR3 has 11 amino acids. CDR1 is GTSNPN, CDR2 SVGIG, per germline (reference sequence). Trimming shortened V by 1 base and J by 4 bases, and 5 bases separated the two germline ends. DNA for the CDR3: TGTGCCTGGAGTGGACAATACGAGCAGTACTTC. Amino acids: CAWSGQYEQYF.

This clonotype was counted between two and nine times. This chain connects TRBV6-2 or TRBV6-3 to TRBJ2-7; 7 bases are shared with TRBD1. The germline gives CDR1 MNHEY, CDR2 SVGEGT. The J segment lost 4 bases and the V segment lost 4 bases, leaving 10 bases of the junction unmatched. The CDR3 runs 15 residues. This chain's CDR3 is CASSSLPGQQYEQYF. DNA for the CDR3: TGTGCCAGCAGTTCGCTACCGGGACAGCAATACGAGCAGTACTTC.

This clonotype was seen only a few times. The chain recombines TRBV7-8 with TRBJ2-2, with D perhaps matching TRBD2 (6 bases). Looked up from germline, CDR1 is SGHVS and CDR2 is FQNEAQ. The CDR3 is made up of 15 amino acids. V lost 8 bases and J 3 bases, leaving 16 bases between the germline ends. The CDR3 spells CASLEPGLYTGELFF. The CDR3 nucleotides are TGTGCCAGCCTTGAGCCCGGACTATACACCGGGGAGCTGTTTTTT.

This clonotype was observed a handful of times. The chain employs TRBV7-8 and TRBJ2-5; 15 positions match TRBD2. CDR1 and CDR2 (germline): SGHVS, FQNEAQ. The CDR3 sequence is 20 residues long. The trim removed 2 bases at V and 2 bases at J, leaving 12 bases unmatched. The CDR3 sequence is CASSLPGTSGGPYLQETQYF. The CDR3 DNA follows: TGTGCCAGCAGCTTACCCGGGACTAGCGGGGGGCCCTACCTGCAAGAGACCCAGTACTTC.

This CDR3 is CASSLASSGISNEQFF. CDR3 sequence (DNA): TGCGCCAGCAGCTTGGCGAGTAGCGGGATCTCCAATGAGCAGTTCTTC. The chain combines TRBV5-1 with TRBJ2-1; 8 bases are shared with TRBD2. CDR3 length: 16 residues. With 0 bases clipped from V and 6 bases from J, the junction kept 8 bases outside the gene matches. Per germline, CDR1 SGHRS and CDR2 YFSETQ.

The chain joins TRBV12-3 or TRBV12-4 to TRBJ2-6, with TRBD1 identical over 7 bases. CDR3 length equals 16 residues. V was pared by 5 bases and J by 0 bases, with 4 bases of the junction left unmatched. CDR3 coding DNA: TGTGCCAGCAGTAGGGACAGAAGCTCTGGGGCCAACGTCCTGACTTTC. Translating it yields CASSRDRSSGANVLTF.

This clonotype was recorded many times. In DNA, the CDR3 is TGTGCCAGCAGCGTAGACCCCACTCCTGGGGGGACTAGCACAGATACGCAGTATTTT. As protein: CASSVDPTPGGTSTDTQYF. The chain has TRBV9 and TRBJ2-3; tentative D call: TRBD2 (6 bases). V lost 0 bases and J lost 0, with 20 bases in between. Germline lookup yields CDR1 SGDLS and CDR2 YYNGEE. This CDR3 comprises 19 residues.